These 5 T cell receptor beta chains were all obtained from the same sample, sequenced in a study of CD8 T cells in Susac syndrome. Reverse transcription of about 0.45 to 1 ug RNA was carried out with random hexamers. TCRdb re-analysed the immunoSEQ multiplex PCR reads in MiXCR, keeping a single row per CDR3 protein. The sample includes roughly 180,000 distinct CDR3 sequences, around 95% of them seen just once. The sequenced sample consisted of CD4+ T cells from PBMCs. Receptors were obtained from a human donor in good health.

The rearrangement uses TRBV5-1 and TRBJ1-1; D unclear. Trimming left V 4 bases short and J 4 bases short, with 14 bases between. CDR1 is SGHRS, CDR2 YFSETQ, per germline. The CDR3 runs to 14 residues. The CDR3 nucleotides are TGCGCCAGCAGCGCTTCGTTTCCTAGCACTGAAGCTTTCTTT. Its protein product is CASSASFPSTEAFF.

This clonotype came up once. The genes are TRBV9 and TRBJ2-1, with D hard to call. The ends were cut back, 0 bases at V and 0 bases at J, with 10 bases in the middle. Germline CDR1 is SGDLS and CDR2 is YYNGEE. The CDR3 is made up of 16 amino acids. Here the CDR3 reads CASSVAGSGSYNEQFF. CDR3 sequence (DNA): TGTGCCAGCAGCGTAGCCGGTTCGGGCTCCTACAATGAGCAGTTCTTC. Drawing the rest from reference TRBV9 and TRBJ2-1, the complete variable domain is DSGVTQTPKHLITATGQRVTLRCSPRSGDLSVYWYQQSLDQGLQFLIQYYNGEERAKGNILERFSAQQFPDLHSELNLSSLELGDSALYFCASSVAGSGSYNEQFFGPGTRLTVL.

This chain uses TRBV5-1 with TRBJ1-1; possible D gene TRBD1, 5 bases. Looked up from germline, CDR1 is SGHRS and CDR2 is YFSETQ. With 5 bases removed from V and 1 base from J, the gap between germline ends came to 15 bases. This CDR3 comprises 15 residues. In DNA, the CDR3 is TGCGCCAGCAGGGACGGTGGGACGGCGAACACTGAAGCTTTCTTT. Translated, it gives CASRDGGTANTEAFF.

The gene calls are TRBV9 and TRBJ1-2; 8 positions agree with TRBD1. This CDR3 is built from 13 residues. Germline V gene data show CDR1 as SGDLS and CDR2 as YYNGEE. J lost 7 bases, V lost 0 bases, and 2 bases had no gene match. The DNA for the CDR3 is TGTGCCAGCAGCGTAGGGGACAGGTCTGGCTACACCTTC. Its translation: CASSVGDRSGYTF.

This clonotype was picked up one time. The chain is built from TRBV3-1 and TRBJ2-7; TRBD2 aligns across 12 bases. J gave up 6 bases and V 6 bases, and 6 bases lay outside the gene matches. CDR1 and CDR2 (germline): LGHDT, YNNKEL (reference sequence). The CDR3 has 14 amino acids. The chain's CDR3 is CASSQTSGGFEQYF. CDR3 sequence (DNA): TGTGCCAGCAGTCAGACTAGCGGGGGTTTCGAGCAGTACTTC.